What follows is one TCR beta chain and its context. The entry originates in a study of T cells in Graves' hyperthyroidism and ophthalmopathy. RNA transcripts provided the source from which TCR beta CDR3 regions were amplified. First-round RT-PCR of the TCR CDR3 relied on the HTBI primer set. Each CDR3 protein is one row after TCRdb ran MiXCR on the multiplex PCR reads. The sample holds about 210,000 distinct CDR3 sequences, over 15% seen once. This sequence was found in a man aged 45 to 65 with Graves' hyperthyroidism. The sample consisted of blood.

CDR3: CASSEIAGGQETQYF. The CDR3 nucleotides are TGTGCCAGCAGTGAAATAGCGGGGGGACAAGAGACCCAGTACTTC. This chain uses TRBV2 with TRBJ2-5; 10 bases map to TRBD2. With 2 bases clipped from V and 2 bases from J, the junction kept 2 bases outside the gene matches. The germline V gene has CDR1 SNHLY and CDR2 FYNNEI. This CDR3 region has 15 residues. The variable domain in full, with the rest retrieved from reference TRBV2 and TRBJ2-5, is EPEVTQTPSHQVTQMGQEVILRCVPISNHLYFYWYRQILGQKVEFLVSFYNNEISEKSEIFDDQFSVERPDGSNFTLKIRSTKLEDSAMYFCASSEIAGGQETQYFGPGTRLLVL.